This TCR beta chain was profiled in a study of CD8+ T cells in alopecia areata. Findings and limits, study-wide: In lesional scalp, particularly from alopecia totalis/universalis, clonality was higher than in normal scalp.

Stated treatment: oral pan-JAK inhibitor, 5-10 mg twice daily. Peripheral blood and lesional scalp punch biopsies were taken from alopecia areata patients. With respect to this clone: Its antigen is still unknown.

RNA extraction was followed by reverse transcription into cDNA, which acted as the sequencing template. Data came from immunoSEQ multiplex PCR; TCRdb stores just in-frame clones and leaves some out. The repertoire holds about 19,000 clones, with 50% to 70% as singletons. V was pared by 2 bases and J by 6 bases, with 13 bases between. Germline values: CDR1 MNHEY, CDR2 SVGAGI. CDR3 size: 15 residues. The sequence was obtained from a human donor with alopecia areata. The sequencing used skin, collected at week 4, from a patient treated with tofacitinib. V gene TRBV6-5 combines with J gene TRBJ1-4; a possible D gene is TRBD1 (6 bases). CDR3 in amino acids: CASSYTGKGYEKLFF. The CDR3 nucleotides are TGTGCCAGCAGTTACACAGGGAAGGGGTATGAAAAACTGTTTTTT.